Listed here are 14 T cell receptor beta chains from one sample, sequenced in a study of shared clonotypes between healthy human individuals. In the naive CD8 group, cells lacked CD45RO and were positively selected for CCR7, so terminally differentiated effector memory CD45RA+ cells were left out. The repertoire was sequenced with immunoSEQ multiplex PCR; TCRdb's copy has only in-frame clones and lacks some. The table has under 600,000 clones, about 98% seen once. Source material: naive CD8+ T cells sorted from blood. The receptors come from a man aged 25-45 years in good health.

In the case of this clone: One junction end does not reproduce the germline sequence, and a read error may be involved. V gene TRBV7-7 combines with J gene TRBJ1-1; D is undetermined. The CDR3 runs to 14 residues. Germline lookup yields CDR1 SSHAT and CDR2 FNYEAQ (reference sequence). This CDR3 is CASSPSLADTEAFF. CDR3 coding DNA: TGTGCTAGCAGCCCCTCCCTGGCGGACACTGAAGCTTTCTTT.

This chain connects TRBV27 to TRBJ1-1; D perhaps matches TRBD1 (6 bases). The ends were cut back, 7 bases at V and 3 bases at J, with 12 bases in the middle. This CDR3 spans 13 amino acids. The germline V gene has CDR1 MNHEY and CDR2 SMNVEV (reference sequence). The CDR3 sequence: CASKGHSDTEAFF. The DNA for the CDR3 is TGTGCCAGCAAGGGACACTCGGACACTGAAGCTTTCTTT.

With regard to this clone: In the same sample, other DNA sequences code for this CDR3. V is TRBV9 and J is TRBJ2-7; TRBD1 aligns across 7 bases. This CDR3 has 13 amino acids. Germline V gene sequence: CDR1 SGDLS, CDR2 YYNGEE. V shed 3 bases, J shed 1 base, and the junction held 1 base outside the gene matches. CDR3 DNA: TGTGCCAGCAGCGAGACAGGGTCCTACGAGCAGTACTTC. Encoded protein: CASSETGSYEQYF.

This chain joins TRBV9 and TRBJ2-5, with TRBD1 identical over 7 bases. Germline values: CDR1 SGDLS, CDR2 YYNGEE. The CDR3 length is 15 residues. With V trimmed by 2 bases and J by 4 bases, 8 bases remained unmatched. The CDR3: CASSVLTGVGETQYF. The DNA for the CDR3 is TGTGCCAGCAGCGTTCTCACAGGGGTCGGAGAGACCCAGTACTTC.

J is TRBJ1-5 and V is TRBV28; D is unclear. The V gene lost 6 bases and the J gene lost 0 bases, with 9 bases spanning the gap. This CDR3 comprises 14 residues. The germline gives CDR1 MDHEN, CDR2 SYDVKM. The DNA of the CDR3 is TGTGCCAGCAGCTTAACCTTTAGCAATCAGCCCCAGCATTTT. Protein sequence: CASSLTFSNQPQHF.

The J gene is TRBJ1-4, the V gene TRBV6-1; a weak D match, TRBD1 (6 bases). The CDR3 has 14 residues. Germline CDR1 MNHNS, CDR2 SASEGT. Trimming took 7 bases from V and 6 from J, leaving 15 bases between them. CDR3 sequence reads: CASITHREDEKLFF. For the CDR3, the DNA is TGTGCCAGCATCACACACAGGGAAGATGAAAAACTGTTTTTT.

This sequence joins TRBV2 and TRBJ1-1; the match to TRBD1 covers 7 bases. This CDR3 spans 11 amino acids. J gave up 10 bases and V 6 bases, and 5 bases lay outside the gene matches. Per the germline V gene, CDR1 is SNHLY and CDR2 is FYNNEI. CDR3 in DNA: TGTGCCAGCAGCGGGACAGCAGGAGCTTTCTTT. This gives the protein CASSGTAGAFF.

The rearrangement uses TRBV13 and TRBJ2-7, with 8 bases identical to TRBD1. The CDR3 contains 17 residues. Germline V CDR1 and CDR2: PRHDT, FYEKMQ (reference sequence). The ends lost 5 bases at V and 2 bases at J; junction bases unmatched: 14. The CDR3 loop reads CASSSRTRQGLTYEQYF. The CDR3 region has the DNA TGTGCCAGCAGCAGCCGAACAAGACAGGGGCTAACCTACGAGCAGTACTTC.

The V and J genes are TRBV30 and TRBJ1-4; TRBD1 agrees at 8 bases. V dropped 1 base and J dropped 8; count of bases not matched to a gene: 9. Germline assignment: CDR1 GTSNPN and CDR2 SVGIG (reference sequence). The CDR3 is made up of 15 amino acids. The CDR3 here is CAWSEAGGAGEKLFF. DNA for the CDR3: TGTGCCTGGAGTGAGGCAGGGGGCGCGGGGGAAAAACTGTTTTTT.

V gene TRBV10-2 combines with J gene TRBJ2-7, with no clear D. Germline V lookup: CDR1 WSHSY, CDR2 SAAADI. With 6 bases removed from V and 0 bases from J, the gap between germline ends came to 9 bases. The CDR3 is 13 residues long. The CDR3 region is CASSVFSSYEQYF. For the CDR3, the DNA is TGCGCCAGCAGCGTATTCAGCTCCTACGAGCAGTACTTC.

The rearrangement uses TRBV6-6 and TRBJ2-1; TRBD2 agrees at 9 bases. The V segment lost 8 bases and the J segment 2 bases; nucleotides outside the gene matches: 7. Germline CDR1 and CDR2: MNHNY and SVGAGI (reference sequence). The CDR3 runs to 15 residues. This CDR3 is CASAWREGTYNEQFF. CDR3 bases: TGTGCCAGCGCCTGGCGGGAGGGCACCTACAATGAGCAGTTCTTC.

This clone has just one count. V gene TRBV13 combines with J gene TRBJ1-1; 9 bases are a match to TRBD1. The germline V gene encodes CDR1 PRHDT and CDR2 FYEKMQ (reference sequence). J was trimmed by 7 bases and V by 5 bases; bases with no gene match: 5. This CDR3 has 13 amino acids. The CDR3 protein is CASSQGTGSEAFF. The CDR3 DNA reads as TGTGCCAGCAGCCAGGGGACAGGGAGTGAAGCTTTCTTT.

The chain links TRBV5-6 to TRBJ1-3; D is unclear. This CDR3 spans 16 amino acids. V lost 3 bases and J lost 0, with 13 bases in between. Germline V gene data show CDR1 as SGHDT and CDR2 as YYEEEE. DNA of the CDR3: TGTGCCAGCAGCTCACTAGCGGGGAACTCTGGAAACACCATATATTTT. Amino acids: CASSSLAGNSGNTIYF.

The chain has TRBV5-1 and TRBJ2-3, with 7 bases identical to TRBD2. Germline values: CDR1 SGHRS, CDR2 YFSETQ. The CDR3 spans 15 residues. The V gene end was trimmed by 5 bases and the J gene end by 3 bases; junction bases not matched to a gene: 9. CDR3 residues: CASRSLAGSTDTQYF. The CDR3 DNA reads TGCGCCAGCAGGTCTTTAGCGGGTAGTACAGATACGCAGTATTTT.